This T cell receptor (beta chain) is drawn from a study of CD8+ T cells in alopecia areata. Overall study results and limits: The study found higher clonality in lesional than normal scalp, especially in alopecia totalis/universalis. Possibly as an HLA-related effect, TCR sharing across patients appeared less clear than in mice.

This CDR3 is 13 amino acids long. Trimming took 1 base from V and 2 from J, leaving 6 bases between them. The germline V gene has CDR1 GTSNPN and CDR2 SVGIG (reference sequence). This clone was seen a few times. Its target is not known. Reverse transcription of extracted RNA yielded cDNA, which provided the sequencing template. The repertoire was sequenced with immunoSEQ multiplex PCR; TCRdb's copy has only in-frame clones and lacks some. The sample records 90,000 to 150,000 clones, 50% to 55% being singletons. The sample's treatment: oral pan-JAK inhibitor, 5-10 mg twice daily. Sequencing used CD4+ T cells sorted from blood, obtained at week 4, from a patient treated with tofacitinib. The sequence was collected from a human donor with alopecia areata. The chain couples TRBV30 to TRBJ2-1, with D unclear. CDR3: CAWSAEAYNEQFF. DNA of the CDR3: TGTGCCTGGAGTGCCGAAGCCTACAATGAGCAGTTCTTC.